This is a list of T cell receptor beta chains from one sample in a study of T-cell memory formation after mild COVID-19. MiXCR, run by TCRdb on the 5' RACE reads, gives a single entry per CDR3 protein. The profile shows some 100,000 distinct CDR3 sequences, around 10% of them singletons. The source material was PBMCs or a T cell subset sorted from them (not recorded which). The receptor source for this set is a young man who had mild COVID-19 (a few samples of this study predate the infection). Cell type and time point are not known. Each CDR3 is given with its conserved first and last residue. The D gene is left open where the match is weak. Some rows have no size entry. The others give once, few or many, or a class for an expanded clone.

16,TRBV4-2,.,.,TRBJ2-6,CASSSTGNAGANVLTF,TGTGCCAGCAGCTCCACAGGGAACGCTGGGGCCAACGTCCTGACTTTC
14,TRBV29-1,few,.,TRBJ2-1,CSVEDRTEESEQFF,TGCAGCGTTGAAGACCGGACGGAGGAATCTGAGCAGTTCTTC
15,TRBV6-5,.,.,TRBJ2-7,CASSYEPGSSYEQYF,TGTGCCAGCAGTTACGAGCCAGGGAGCTCCTACGAGCAGTACTTC
13,TRBV7-9,.,.,TRBJ1-1,CASSQPPGTEAFF,TGTGCCAGCAGCCAACCCCCTGGGACTGAAGCTTTCTTT
14,TRBV6-6,few,.,TRBJ1-1,CASRHWGRNTEAFF,TGTGCCAGCAGACACTGGGGGAGGAACACTGAAGCTTTCTTT
12,TRBV4-1,few,.,TRBJ2-1,CASSPNGGEQFF,TGCGCCAGCAGCCCAAACGGCGGTGAGCAGTTCTTC
15,TRBV30,.,.,TRBJ2-3,CAWSVRSQNTDTQYF,TGTGCCTGGAGTGTCCGTAGCCAGAACACAGATACGCAGTATTTT
14,TRBV27,.,.,TRBJ1-2,CASSLYQGLEGYTF,TGTGCCAGCAGTTTATATCAGGGTCTCGAGGGCTACACCTTC
14,TRBV12-3/TRBV12-4,few,.,TRBJ2-7,CASTTGQFIYEQYF,TGTGCCAGCACCACGGGCCAGTTCATCTACGAGCAGTACTTC
13,TRBV12-3/TRBV12-4,.,.,TRBJ2-4,CASSLSGLNIQYF,TGTGCCAGCAGTTTAAGCGGGTTAAACATTCAGTACTTC
13,TRBV6-5,few,.,TRBJ1-1,CASSYGVGAEAFF,TGTGCCAGCAGTTACGGGGTTGGGGCAGAAGCTTTCTTT
13,TRBV12-3/TRBV12-4,.,.,TRBJ1-1,CASTRGMNTEAFF,TGTGCCAGCACGCGGGGGATGAACACTGAAGCTTTCTTT
14,TRBV5-5,many,.,TRBJ2-1,CASSFRQGHNEQFF,TGTGCCAGCAGCTTTCGGCAGGGGCACAATGAGCAGTTCTTC
16,TRBV3-1,many,TRBD1,TRBJ1-2,CASSTTGAAANYGYTF,TGTGCCAGCAGCACGACAGGGGCCGCAGCAAACTATGGCTACACCTTC
14,TRBV4-2,many,.,TRBJ1-5,CASSLQGYNQPQHF,TGTGCCAGCAGCTTACAGGGATACAATCAGCCCCAGCATTTT
14,TRBV3-1,few,.,TRBJ2-3,CASSQGYGGDTQYF,TGTGCCAGCAGCCAAGGTTATGGCGGAGATACGCAGTATTTT
15,TRBV4-3,many,.,TRBJ2-2,CASSQDGITHGELFF,TGCGCCAGCAGCCAAGATGGGATAACCCACGGGGAGCTGTTTTTT
16,TRBV7-2,many,TRBD1,TRBJ2-7,CASSFGIGDRTYEQYF,TGTGCCAGCAGCTTTGGGATCGGGGACAGAACATACGAGCAGTACTTC
15,TRBV27,.,.,TRBJ1-1,CASSTRQESNTEAFF,TGTGCCAGCAGTACGAGACAGGAGTCAAACACTGAAGCTTTCTTT
16,TRBV5-1,.,.,TRBJ1-3,CASSQDVGSPGNTIYF,TGCGCCAGCAGCCAGGATGTGGGTTCTCCTGGAAACACCATATATTTT
14,TRBV4-1,once,.,TRBJ2-5,CASSHGRGQETQYF,TGCGCCAGCAGCCACGGACGGGGCCAAGAGACCCAGTACTTC
16,TRBV7-6,few,.,TRBJ2-1,CASSSSPSFAHNEQFF,TGTGCCAGCAGCTCCTCCCCATCATTCGCCCACAATGAGCAGTTCTTC
17,TRBV10-3,.,TRBD1,TRBJ1-1,CAIRNGQEGNLGTEAFF,TGTGCCATCAGAAATGGACAGGAGGGGAATCTTGGCACTGAAGCTTTCTTT
13,TRBV12-3/TRBV12-4,.,.,TRBJ1-2,CASSLQGHYGYTF,TGTGCCAGCAGTCTTCAGGGGCACTATGGCTACACCTTC
15,TRBV5-1,few,.,TRBJ2-2,CASSFEWENTGELFF,TGCGCCAGCAGCTTCGAGTGGGAGAACACCGGGGAGCTGTTTTTT
15,TRBV6-6,few,TRBD1,TRBJ2-5,CASSYSGQVEETQYF,TGTGCCAGCAGTTACTCGGGACAGGTGGAAGAGACCCAGTACTTC
11,TRBV10-2,few,.,TRBJ2-7,CASNVGHEQYF,TGCGCCAGCAACGTTGGCCACGAGCAGTACTTC
14,TRBV11-3,.,TRBD1,TRBJ2-5,CASSMRGREETQYF,TGTGCCAGCAGCATGAGGGGGCGCGAAGAGACCCAGTACTTC
13,TRBV7-9,many,TRBD1,TRBJ1-2,CASSPRDRDGYTF,TGTGCCAGCAGCCCCCGGGACAGGGATGGCTACACCTTC
12,TRBV6-2/TRBV6-3,many,.,TRBJ1-6,CASSEGNSPLHF,TGTGCCAGCAGCGAGGGGAATTCACCCCTCCACTTT
13,TRBV4-3,.,TRBD1,TRBJ1-2,CASSPAGGYGYTF,TGCGCCAGCAGCCCTGCAGGGGGCTATGGCTACACCTTC
15,TRBV4-3,few,.,TRBJ1-1,CASSYLRGGSTEAFF,TGCGCCAGCAGCTACCTCCGGGGAGGTTCCACTGAAGCTTTCTTT
16,TRBV6-1,few,TRBD1,TRBJ1-2,CASSERRGPPNYGYTF,TGTGCCAGCAGTGAAAGGAGGGGGCCACCTAACTATGGCTACACCTTC
15,TRBV6-5,few,.,TRBJ1-3,CASSPPPGSGNTIYF,TGTGCCAGCAGTCCCCCGCCGGGTTCGGGAAACACCATATATTTT
13,TRBV10-3,few,TRBD2,TRBJ2-1,CAITRGGGNEQFF,TGTGCCATCACGCGGGGGGGAGGGAATGAGCAGTTCTTC
15,TRBV20-1,many,TRBD2,TRBJ2-7,CSAEMGLAFSYEQYF,TGCAGTGCTGAAATGGGACTAGCGTTCTCCTACGAGCAGTACTTC
15,TRBV7-2,.,.,TRBJ2-1,CASSPWLSSYNEQFF,TGTGCCAGCAGCCCTTGGTTAAGCTCCTACAATGAGCAGTTCTTC
12,TRBV4-1,few,TRBD1,TRBJ2-1,CASSQETGVQFF,TGCGCCAGCAGCCAAGAAACAGGGGTCCAGTTCTTC
16,TRBV7-3,many,.,TRBJ2-4,CASSEDSLQAKNIQYF,TGTGCCAGCAGCGAAGACAGCCTACAAGCCAAAAACATTCAGTACTTC
13,TRBV12-3/TRBV12-4,few,.,TRBJ1-5,CASREYGNQPQHF,TGTGCCAGCAGAGAATACGGCAATCAGCCCCAGCATTTT